What follows are 11 T cell receptor beta chains derived from one specimen sequenced in a study of beta chain features in type 1 diabetes. The sequenced template was cDNA made from the entire isolated RNA. The protocol was immunoSEQ multiplex PCR, while the TCRdb copy is restricted to in-frame clones and leaves out a portion. The sample has fewer than 500,000 clones; more than 11% are singletons. The sample comprised naive CD4+ T cells from blood. Receptors originate from a man aged 30 to 39 in good health.

With respect to this clone: This CDR3 is also generated by other DNA sequences in the sample. V and J are TRBV18 and TRBJ2-7, with D possibly being TRBD1 (6 bases). V was pared by 3 bases and J by 5 bases, with 8 bases between. The CDR3 contains 12 residues. Germline CDR1 KGHSH, CDR2 LQKENI. CDR3 DNA sequence: TGTGCCAGCTCACCTCAGGGGAACGAGCAGTACTTC. Encoded protein: CASSPQGNEQYF.

This clone was seen a few times. This chain uses TRBV11-2 with TRBJ2-5; a possible D gene is TRBD1 (5 bases). This CDR3 spans 13 amino acids. Germline CDR1 and CDR2: SGHAT and FQNNGV. V shed 5 bases and J shed 1 base, with 8 bases lying between them. For the CDR3, the DNA is TGTGCCAGCAGCCGACAGATCCAAGAGACCCAGTACTTC. The encoded protein is CASSRQIQETQYF. Complete variable domain (other parts from reference TRBV11-2 and TRBJ2-5): EAGVAQSPRYKIIEKRQSVAFWCNPISGHATLYWYQQILGQGPKLLIQFQNNGVVDDSQLPKDRFSAERLKGVDSTLKIQPAKLEDSAVYLCASSRQIQETQYFGPGTRLLVL.

The genes are TRBV19 and TRBJ1-5; 9 nucleotides match TRBD1. The length of the CDR3 is 17 residues. V was clipped by 2 bases and J by 3 bases; unmatched bases: 8. Per the germline V gene, CDR1 is LNHDA and CDR2 is SQIVND (reference sequence). The CDR3 spells CASSIPPGTGFNQPQHF. The CDR3 region has the DNA TGTGCCAGTAGTATACCACCGGGGACAGGGTTCAATCAGCCCCAGCATTTT.

This clone occurred a few times. The CDR3 region has the DNA TGTGCCTGGAGTGAGGGACTAGCGGGAGACTTAGGAGATACGCAGTATTTT. Translated: CAWSEGLAGDLGDTQYF. The chain links TRBV30 to TRBJ2-3; 14 bases map to TRBD2. V was pared by 1 base and J by 5 bases, with 8 bases of the junction left unmatched. Germline assignment: CDR1 GTSNPN and CDR2 SVGIG (reference sequence). The length of the CDR3 is 17 residues. The complete variable domain, with remaining parts taken from reference TRBV30 and TRBJ2-3, reads SQTIHQWPATLVQPVGSPLSLECTVEGTSNPNLYWYRQAAGRGLQLLFYSVGIGQISSEVPQNLSASRPQDRQFILSSKKLLLSDSGFYLCAWSEGLAGDLGDTQYFGPGTRLTVL.

This clone was counted many times. The V call is TRBV14, the J call TRBJ2-6; D is undetermined. Germline CDR1 and CDR2: SGHDN and FVKESK. The CDR3 consists of 13 residues. Trimming stripped 1 base from V and 8 bases from J, with 6 bases between. Here the CDR3 reads CASSQGMSNVLTF. The CDR3 bases are TGTGCCAGCAGCCAAGGAATGTCCAACGTCCTGACTTTC.

This clone came up many times. The chain employs TRBV25-1 and TRBJ2-6; D is tentatively TRBD1 or TRBD2 (5 bases each). The CDR3 is made up of 13 amino acids. In germline, CDR1 is MGHDK, CDR2 SYGVNS. Trimming took off 6 bases at V and 4 bases at J, with 7 bases between the two ends. The DNA for the CDR3 is TGTGCCAGCAGAAGGGACGGGGCCAACGTCCTGACTTTC. Protein product: CASRRDGANVLTF.

This clone was seen a handful of times. V usage is TRBV5-6 and J usage is TRBJ1-1; weak D call: TRBD1 (5 bases). The CDR3 has 13 residues. Germline CDR1 is SGHDT and CDR2 is YYEEEE. V lost 2 bases and J 10 bases, leaving 15 bases between the germline ends. CDR3 bases: TGTGCCAGCAGCTTTTCCAAAGGGACTCCAGCTTTCTTT. Protein sequence: CASSFSKGTPAFF.

This chain joins TRBV4-1 and TRBJ2-1; maybe TRBD1 (7 bases). This CDR3 spans 15 amino acids. V was trimmed by 3 bases and J by 12 bases, leaving 21 bases between them. Germline loops: CDR1 MGHRA, CDR2 YSYEKL. The CDR3 sequence is CASSHGRGTGVRQFF. The CDR3 DNA follows: TGCGCCAGCAGCCATGGCAGGGGGACGGGAGTGCGGCAGTTCTTC.

The chain combines TRBV2 with TRBJ2-7, with 9 nucleotides matching TRBD1. Per germline, CDR1 SNHLY and CDR2 FYNNEI. V shed 7 bases, J shed 2 bases, and the junction held 15 bases outside the gene matches. The CDR3 consists of 17 residues. The CDR3: CASMEGQGPILPYEQYV. The CDR3 DNA reads as TGTGCCAGCATGGAAGGACAGGGGCCGATCCTCCCCTACGAGCAGTACGTC.

V and J are TRBV18 and TRBJ2-5, with TRBD1 matching 9 bases. Germline CDR1 is KGHSH and CDR2 is LQKENI. The CDR3 covers 14 residues. With V trimmed by 3 bases and J by 5 bases, 4 bases remained unmatched. CDR3 protein: CASSPNRGPETQYF. CDR3 nucleotide sequence: TGTGCCAGCTCACCCAACAGGGGGCCGGAGACCCAGTACTTC.

A few counts support this clone. This rearrangement joins TRBV6-5 to TRBJ2-6; 7 bases fit TRBD1. CDR3 size: 15 residues. Per the germline V gene, CDR1 is MNHEY and CDR2 is SVGAGI. V lost 5 bases, J lost 2 bases, and 3 bases stayed unmatched. CDR3 nucleotides: TGTGCCAGCAGTCGAGACAGGGCTGGGGCCAACGTCCTGACTTTC. Residues: CASSRDRAGANVLTF.